The source of this T cell receptor (beta chain) is a study of PD-L1 blockade in urothelial cancer. The CDR3 length is 15 residues. V was shortened by 3 bases and J by 3 bases, with 14 bases between the two germline ends. Germline V gene lookup returns CDR1 SGHTA and CDR2 FQGNSA. Sequencing was performed with immunoSEQ multiplex PCR; in TCRdb, only in-frame clones are kept and a portion is missing. The data show tens of thousands of clones, with approximately 90% seen just once and 1.5% to 2% held by the top ten. Every patient provided from 1 to 8 samples, collected pretreatment and on-treatment. The chain employs TRBV7-2 and TRBJ1-2, with D perhaps matching TRBD1 (6 bases). Sequencing was performed on PBMCs, taken around atezolizumab (anti-PD-L1) treatment. The sequence was collected from a man aged 55-75 years with urothelial cancer. The CDR3 sequence is CASSFRDMTYYGYTF. The CDR3 bases are TGTGCCAGCAGCTTCCGGGACATGACATACTATGGCTACACCTTC. Full variable domain (outside the CDR3, taken from reference TRBV7-2 and TRBJ1-2): GAGVSQSPSNKVTEKGKDVELRCDPISGHTALYWYRQSLGQGLEFLIYFQGNSAPDKSGLPSDRFSAERTGGSVSTLTIQRTQQEDSAVYLCASSFRDMTYYGYTFGSGTRLTVV.